The 19 T cell receptor beta chains reported below all come from one sample, sequenced in a study of CD8 T cells in ankylosing spondylitis. MiXCR was run by TCRdb on the 5' RACE reads, yielding one entry per CDR3 protein. The sample has some 54,000 distinct CDR3 sequences, 6.5% to 9% seen once. The sample was blood, either unsorted or a sorted T cell fraction (not recorded which). The receptors stem from a female donor with ankylosing spondylitis or in good health (not recorded which).

V usage is TRBV28 and J usage is TRBJ2-3; 9 bases are a match to TRBD2. This CDR3 comprises 16 residues. Unmatched junction bases numbered 7, after V lost 6 bases and J lost 0 bases. Germline values: CDR1 MDHEN, CDR2 SYDVKM. In DNA, the CDR3 is TGTGCCAGCAGCCTAAGACTAGCGGCGAGCACAGATACGCAGTATTTT. Protein sequence: CASSLRLAASTDTQYF.

This clonotype was counted at least ten times. CDR3 sequence: CASSLGPPYEQYV. The DNA for the CDR3 is TGCGCCAGCAGCTTGGGGCCGCCCTACGAGCAGTACGTC. This chain links TRBV5-1 with TRBJ2-7; the D is unclear. The CDR3 runs to 13 residues. V was pared by 0 bases and J by 2 bases, with 6 bases between. The germline V gene has CDR1 SGHRS and CDR2 YFSETQ.

This clonotype was counted ten times or more. V is TRBV14 and J is TRBJ1-6, with 9 bases matching TRBD1. The CDR3 is 17 amino acids. After removal of 3 bases from V and 5 bases from J, the junction contained 8 bases not matched to a gene. Germline loops: CDR1 SGHDN, CDR2 FVKESK. The CDR3, as DNA: TGTGCCAGCAGCCACAGTTCGACAGGGGGACATAATTCACCCCTCCACTTT. This translates into CASSHSSTGGHNSPLHF.

In this sample, this clonotype turned up many times. This chain links TRBV12-3 or TRBV12-4 with TRBJ1-5, with D hard to call. The CDR3 extends over 13 amino acids. V was clipped by 0 bases and J by 5 bases, with 5 bases between them. This chain's CDR3 is CASSLAPDQPQHF. As DNA, the CDR3 is TGTGCCAGCAGTTTAGCACCGGATCAGCCCCAGCATTTT.

The chain combines TRBV10-3 with TRBJ1-5; no clear D. This CDR3 is 14 amino acids long. Trimming removed 3 bases from V and 1 base from J, with 7 bases in between. The germline gives CDR1 ENHRY, CDR2 SYGVKD. The CDR3 DNA follows: TGTGCCATCAGTGAAGACTGGAGCAATCAGCCCCAGCATTTT. Translated: CAISEDWSNQPQHF.

By sample fraction, this clonotype is medium-sized. This rearrangement joins TRBV10-2 to TRBJ1-3; no definite D call. The CDR3 extends over 14 amino acids. Germline CDR1 is WSHSY and CDR2 is SAAADI. V was clipped by 8 bases and J by 2 bases, with 13 bases between them. CDR3 sequence: CASSGGNAGNTIYF. The CDR3 nucleotides are TGCGCCAGCTCTGGAGGGAATGCTGGAAACACCATATATTTT.

This clonotype was seen many times. This chain joins TRBV5-1 and TRBJ2-1, with D possibly TRBD2 on 5 matching bases. The CDR3 runs 15 residues. The germline V gene encodes CDR1 SGHRS and CDR2 YFSETQ. Trimming took 0 bases from V and 6 from J, leaving 13 bases between them. CDR3 sequence: CASSLAVGVINEQFF. CDR3 DNA: TGCGCCAGCAGCTTGGCGGTCGGGGTCATCAATGAGCAGTTCTTC.

This clonotype was observed at least ten times. This rearrangement joins TRBV5-1 to TRBJ2-7; tentatively, D is TRBD1 (6 bases). This CDR3 contains 14 residues. V shed 4 bases and J shed 2 bases, with 13 bases lying between them. The germline V gene encodes CDR1 SGHRS and CDR2 YFSETQ. The CDR3 DNA sequence: TGCGCCAGCAGCCTGGGGGCAGAACCCTACGAGCAGTACTTC. Residues: CASSLGAEPYEQYF. Full variable domain (missing parts from reference TRBV5-1 and TRBJ2-7): KAGVTQTPRYLIKTRGQQVTLSCSPISGHRSVSWYQQTPGQGLQFLFEYFSETQRNKGNFPGRFSGRQFSNSRSEMNVSTLELGDSALYLCASSLGAEPYEQYFGPGTRLTVT.

This clonotype has just a few counts. The chain carries TRBV20-1 and TRBJ1-4; maybe TRBD1 (5 bases). This CDR3 comprises 13 residues. V lost 2 bases and J 10 bases, leaving 14 bases between the germline ends. CDR1 DFQATT and CDR2 SNEGSKA come from the germline V gene (reference sequence). CDR3 DNA sequence: TGCAGTGCTAGACAGGGAGCCACTGGAAAACTGTTTTTT. It codes for CSARQGATGKLFF.

Many counts were recorded for this clonotype. J is TRBJ1-1 and V is TRBV3-1; D remains ambiguous. CDR1 and CDR2 (germline): LGHDT, YNNKEL (reference sequence). The germline V and J ends were trimmed by 0 bases and 1 base, with 6 bases remaining between them. CDR3 length: 14 amino acids. The CDR3 here is CASSQEGQNTEAFF. The CDR3 DNA reads as TGTGCCAGCAGCCAAGAAGGGCAGAACACTGAAGCTTTCTTT.

Concerning this clonotype: This may stem from a read error, because a much larger clone lies one nucleotide away. The chain employs TRBV3-1 and TRBJ2-3; D is ambiguous. The CDR3 has 19 residues. Germline loops: CDR1 LGHDT, CDR2 YNNKEL (reference sequence). This CDR3 reads CTSCSPPPWTHASTDTQYF. CDR3 nucleotides: TGTACCAGCTGTTCCCCTCCACCCTGGACGCACGCTAGCACAGATACGCAGTATTTT.

In this sample, this clonotype turned up many times. The chain uses TRBV7-2 and TRBJ2-5; 9 bases fit TRBD2. The germline V gene encodes CDR1 SGHTA and CDR2 FQGNSA. Trimming removed 7 bases from V and 0 bases from J; junction bases left unmatched: 12. The CDR3 is 17 residues long. In DNA form, the CDR3 reads TGTGCCAGCACCCGTGGGGGTAGCGGGGGCAACCAAGAGACCCAGTACTTC. It is translated as CASTRGGSGGNQETQYF. The complete variable domain, with remaining parts taken from reference TRBV7-2 and TRBJ2-5, reads GAGVSQSPSNKVTEKGKDVELRCDPISGHTALYWYRQSLGQGLEFLIYFQGNSAPDKSGLPSDRFSAERTGGSVSTLTIQRTQQEDSAVYLCASTRGGSGGNQETQYFGPGTRLLVL.

This clonotype was picked up many times. The chain employs TRBV5-1 and TRBJ1-1; no clear D. The ends were cut back, 0 bases at V and 1 base at J, with 10 bases in the middle. CDR1 is SGHRS and CDR2 is YFSETQ in the germline V gene. There are 15 residues in the CDR3. The CDR3 DNA follows: TGCGCCAGCAGCTTGGTTGGAGAGCCGAACACTGAAGCTTTCTTT. Its protein product is CASSLVGEPNTEAFF.

At least ten counts were recorded for this clonotype. The gene calls are TRBV20-1 and TRBJ2-3; D could derive from TRBD1 or TRBD2 (5 bases each). This CDR3 has 11 residues. Trimming took 5 bases from V and 6 from J, leaving 9 bases between them. CDR1 is DFQATT, CDR2 SNEGSKA, per germline (reference sequence). CDR3 coding DNA: TGCAGTGCTCCAGAGGGGGATACGCAGTATTTT. As protein: CSAPEGDTQYF.

In this sample, this clonotype turned up many times. The chain combines TRBV3-1 with TRBJ1-1; D is undetermined. The germline CDR1 and CDR2 sequences are LGHDT and YNNKEL (reference sequence). CDR3 length: 13 amino acids. V lost 0 bases to trimming and J lost 7 bases, with 9 bases between them. The CDR3 DNA reads TGTGCCAGCAGCCAAGATACGTACTTTGAAGCTTTCTTT. Amino acid sequence: CASSQDTYFEAFF.

This clonotype has ten or more counts. The J gene is TRBJ1-1, the V gene TRBV12-3 or TRBV12-4; 7 bases align to TRBD1. The CDR3 runs 15 residues. After removal of 6 bases from V and 1 base from J, the junction contained 8 bases not matched to a gene. The CDR3 loop reads CASSRTRGKNTEAFF. CDR3 bases: TGTGCCAGCAGCCGCACCAGGGGGAAGAACACTGAAGCTTTCTTT.

Ten or more counts support this clonotype. The chain combines TRBV5-1 with TRBJ2-3, with TRBD1 matching over 9 bases. V was pared by 5 bases and J by 4 bases, with 8 bases of the junction left unmatched. Germline V CDR1 and CDR2: SGHRS, YFSETQ. CDR3 size: 15 residues. This CDR3 is CASSQRDREADTQYF. CDR3 bases: TGCGCCAGCAGTCAAAGGGACAGGGAAGCAGATACGCAGTATTTT.

This clonotype was observed many times. This sequence joins TRBV19 and TRBJ1-2; no definite D call. V shed 9 bases and J shed 1 base, with 18 bases lying between them. Germline-derived CDR1 and CDR2 are LNHDA and SQIVND (reference sequence). CDR3 size: 15 residues. Written as DNA, the CDR3 is TGTGCCAGCACCACCCGTATCGGGCGTAACTATGGCTACACCTTC. It specifies CASTTRIGRNYGYTF.

Of note for this clonotype: The CDR3 end shows no conserved phenylalanine or tryptophan, and so a read error is likely. The chain recombines TRBV28 with TRBJ1-1; no firm D call. The CDR3 is 13 residues long. Per germline, CDR1 MDHEN and CDR2 SYDVKM. V was trimmed by 6 bases and J by 8 bases, leaving 16 bases between them. CDR3 loop: CASSPDISAEAFL. The DNA for the CDR3 is TGTGCCAGCAGCCCCGATATCTCCGCGGAAGCTTTCTTA.